This TCR beta chain was identified in a study of OX40 agonist ivuxolimab in advanced cancers. At the level of the study: Patients' therapy was ivuxolimab, an antibody that acts as an agonist of OX40 (CD134).

Enrollment shut out patients with autoimmune disease history or systemic immunosuppression. Study-wide results and limits: The mean number of expanded clones was higher in CD8+ T cells than in CD4+.

Remarks on this clone: Its antigen is still unknown.

Clones were read by immunoSEQ multiplex PCR, and TCRdb kept only the in-frame ones, dropping some. The sample has about 19,000 clones; roughly 68% are singletons. V lost 2 bases and J lost 8, with 10 bases in between. CDR3 length: 13 amino acids. CDR1 and CDR2 (germline): MNHEY, SMNVEV (reference sequence). The origin of this receptor is an adult with an advanced solid tumor such as melanoma, head and neck, liver or kidney cancer. The V and J genes are TRBV27 and TRBJ2-1, with D hard to call. Source: CD4+ or CD8+ T cells sorted from blood, taken in a trial of the OX40 agonist ivuxolimab. CDR3 DNA: TGTGCCAGCAGTTTAATTCGAGAAGATGAGCAGTTCTTC. Its translation: CASSLIREDEQFF.